The 17 T cell receptor beta chains below were found in one sample sequenced in a study of blood T cell repertoires in COVID-19. Generated by immunoSEQ multiplex PCR, the TCRdb table keeps only in-frame clones and is missing some. This sample has around 210,000 clones, with more than 70% found just once. The sequencing sample was made of peripheral blood. These receptors all stem from a man aged 50 to 59 with COVID-19, enrolled during active disease.

The chain carries TRBV4-1 and TRBJ2-7, with 10 positions matching TRBD1. CDR1 is MGHRA, CDR2 YSYEKL, per germline. V gave up 2 bases and J gave up 4 bases; unmatched junction bases: 5. The CDR3 spans 15 residues. The CDR3 loop is CASSQTGTGVYEQYF. CDR3 nucleotides: TGCGCCAGCAGCCAAACCGGGACAGGGGTGTACGAGCAGTACTTC.

This clone was seen a handful of times. The genes are TRBV5-8 and TRBJ2-7; the match to TRBD1 covers 8 bases. This CDR3 is 15 amino acids long. Trimming removed 1 base from V and 6 bases from J; junction bases left unmatched: 9. Germline CDR1 reads SGHTS; CDR2 reads YDEGEE. In DNA form, the CDR3 reads TGTGCCAGCAGCTTGCCGAGACAGGGGTCCCGCGAGCAGTACTTC. Its protein is CASSLPRQGSREQYF.

CDR3 nucleotide sequence: TGTGCCAGTAGTAGCCCCGGCGGGGGGTCCGGCGAGACCCAGTACTTC. As protein: CASSSPGGGSGETQYF. The V gene is TRBV19, the J gene TRBJ2-5; TRBD2 matches 8 bases. This CDR3 is 16 amino acids long. V shed 4 bases and J 5 bases; nucleotides not matched to a gene: 12. The germline CDR1 and CDR2 sequences are LNHDA and SQIVND (reference sequence).

This chain links TRBV2 with TRBJ1-1; perhaps TRBD1 as D (5 bases). Trimming shortened V by 6 bases and J by 3 bases, and 23 bases separated the two germline ends. The CDR3 has 17 residues. Germline loops: CDR1 SNHLY, CDR2 FYNNEI. CDR3 DNA: TGTGCCAGCAGCGAGGCCCCTGCCAAACCGGGGGACACTGAAGCTTTCTTT. Translation gives CASSEAPAKPGDTEAFF. Combining the CDR3 with reference TRBV2 and TRBJ1-1 gives the whole variable domain EPEVTQTPSHQVTQMGQEVILRCVPISNHLYFYWYRQILGQKVEFLVSFYNNEISEKSEIFDDQFSVERPDGSNFTLKIRSTKLEDSAMYFCASSEAPAKPGDTEAFFGQGTRLTVV.

This clone was detected ten times or more. The chain links TRBV4-1 to TRBJ1-6; no firm D call. The CDR3 runs to 16 residues. Germline V gene lookup returns CDR1 MGHRA and CDR2 YSYEKL. The germline V and J ends were trimmed by 1 base and 3 bases, with 10 bases remaining between them. The CDR3 spells CASSQGPTGYNSPLHF. CDR3 nucleotide sequence: TGCGCCAGCAGCCAAGGCCCCACGGGCTATAATTCACCCCTCCACTTT.

This rearrangement joins TRBV4-1 to TRBJ2-1; D might be TRBD1 (5 bases). Germline CDR1 is MGHRA and CDR2 is YSYEKL. Deletions cut 2 bases from V and 10 bases from J, with 15 bases between. The CDR3 has 14 amino acids. The CDR3 DNA reads as TGCGCCAGCAGCCAACCCACACTAAAGGGGGAGCAGTTCTTC. It yields the protein CASSQPTLKGEQFF.

This clone was observed a few times. The chain recombines TRBV19 with TRBJ2-1; D gene unclear. With 0 bases removed from V and 4 bases from J, the gap between germline ends came to 7 bases. CDR3 size: 14 residues. Germline-derived CDR1 and CDR2 are LNHDA and SQIVND (reference sequence). CDR3 coding DNA: TGTGCCAGTAGTATAGAAAACAGTTACAATGAGCAGTTCTTC. It translates to CASSIENSYNEQFF.

V is TRBV14 and J is TRBJ2-1, with 9 positions matching TRBD1. Germline-derived CDR1 and CDR2 are SGHDN and FVKESK. After removal of 5 bases from V and 9 bases from J, the junction contained 8 bases not matched to a gene. CDR3 length: 14 residues. The CDR3 region is CASSFDRGRGEQFF. The CDR3 DNA follows: TGTGCCAGCAGCTTCGACAGGGGGAGGGGTGAGCAGTTCTTC.

Only a few counts were recorded for this clone. The DNA for the CDR3 is TGCGCCAGCAGCCGGGACAATAACTATGGCTACACCTTC. It specifies CASSRDNNYGYTF. The V call is TRBV5-1, the J call TRBJ1-2; possibly TRBD1 for D (6 bases). CDR1 and CDR2 (germline): SGHRS, YFSETQ. CDR3 length: 13 residues. The ends were cut back, 4 bases at V and 1 base at J, with 8 bases in the middle. Combining the CDR3 with reference TRBV5-1 and TRBJ1-2 gives the whole variable domain KAGVTQTPRYLIKTRGQQVTLSCSPISGHRSVSWYQQTPGQGLQFLFEYFSETQRNKGNFPGRFSGRQFSNSRSEMNVSTLELGDSALYLCASSRDNNYGYTFGSGTRLTVV.

The gene calls are TRBV6-5 and TRBJ1-6, with TRBD1 matching 9 bases. V dropped 4 bases and J dropped 10; count of bases not matched to a gene: 5. The CDR3 spans 14 residues. Germline V CDR1 and CDR2: MNHEY, SVGAGI. The DNA of the CDR3 is TGTGCCAGCAGTTCTACGGACAGGGGCTCACCCCTCCACTTT. Translated, it gives CASSSTDRGSPLHF.

There are a few counts of this clone. The rearrangement joins TRBV5-1 to TRBJ2-1; D is perhaps TRBD1 (5 bases). Germline values: CDR1 SGHRS, CDR2 YFSETQ. With 4 bases removed from V and 8 bases from J, the gap between germline ends came to 10 bases. This CDR3 spans 12 amino acids. This CDR3 is CASSGQGYEQFF. CDR3 DNA sequence: TGCGCCAGCAGCGGTCAGGGTTATGAGCAGTTCTTC.

The gene calls are TRBV19 and TRBJ1-2; D possibly corresponds to TRBD1 (6 bases). Trimming removed 8 bases from V and 6 bases from J, with 19 bases in between. The CDR3 totals 14 residues. The germline CDR1 and CDR2 sequences are LNHDA and SQIVND (reference sequence). In DNA, the CDR3 is TGTGCCAGTCTAAAACAGGGACAACTTCATGGCTACACCTTC. Amino acids: CASLKQGQLHGYTF.

This chain connects TRBV5-4 to TRBJ2-1, with 7 bases aligning to TRBD2. This CDR3 region has 14 residues. The V gene end was trimmed by 1 base and the J gene end by 6 bases; junction bases not matched to a gene: 4. Germline-derived CDR1 and CDR2 are SGHNT and YYREEE (reference sequence). CDR3 coding DNA: TGTGCCAGCAGCTTGAGACGGGAGGTCAATGAGCAGTTCTTC. This codes for CASSLRREVNEQFF.

V is TRBV15 and J is TRBJ2-2; possible D gene TRBD1, 5 bases. Trimming took off 2 bases at V and 4 bases at J, with 14 bases between the two ends. The CDR3 has 16 residues. From germline, CDR1 is LNHNV and CDR2 YYDKDF (reference sequence). The CDR3 here is CATSRSGAEGTGELFF. CDR3 sequence (DNA): TGTGCCACCAGCAGATCTGGGGCTGAAGGCACCGGGGAGCTGTTTTTT.

With respect to this clone: The same CDR3 also results from other DNA sequences found in this sample. The chain uses TRBV19 and TRBJ2-7, with D tentatively TRBD2 (6 bases). Germline V lookup: CDR1 LNHDA, CDR2 SQIVND (reference sequence). The V and J ends lost 5 bases and 4 bases respectively, with 9 bases between them. The CDR3 is made up of 12 amino acids. This CDR3 is CASSPGGYEQYF. In nucleotides, the CDR3 is TGTGCCAGTAGTCCCGGAGGGTACGAGCAGTACTTC.

For the CDR3, the DNA is TGTGCCAGCAGTCCCATATCTCCATCAGACAGGGGGGTGTACGAGCAGTACTTC. This encodes CASSPISPSDRGVYEQYF. The rearrangement uses TRBV28 and TRBJ2-7; 9 bases agree with TRBD1. Looked up from germline, CDR1 is MDHEN and CDR2 is SYDVKM. The CDR3 runs to 18 residues. Trimming took 5 bases from V and 4 from J; bases not matched to a gene: 18.

V and J are TRBV7-9 and TRBJ1-1, with a tentative D call TRBD1 (5 bases). The CDR3 runs 14 residues. CDR1 is SEHNR and CDR2 is FQNEAQ in the germline V gene (reference sequence). Trimming shortened V by 2 bases and J by 3 bases, and 10 bases separated the two germline ends. The CDR3 protein is CASSLKQEDTEAFF. The CDR3 bases are TGTGCCAGCAGCTTAAAACAGGAAGACACTGAAGCTTTCTTT.